The present T cell receptor beta chain was sequenced within a study of tumor-infiltrating lymphocytes in localized non-small cell lung cancer. Study-level findings and limits: Only some patients had TCR sequencing, depending on available tissue.

As for this clone: Its specificity is unknown.

Profiling relied on immunoSEQ multiplex PCR, and the TCRdb table lists in-frame clones only, not all of them. This sample has roughly 6,200 clones, with 76% found just once. This clonotype was obtained from a human donor with non-small cell lung cancer. Sequencing was performed on uninvolved lung tissue not adjacent to the tumor.

The CDR3 protein is CASSLGQGSFSGANVLTF. The CDR3 coding sequence is TGTGCCAGCAGCTTAGGACAGGGCTCCTTCTCTGGGGCCAACGTCCTGACTTTC. The chain employs TRBV11-2 and TRBJ2-6, with 7 positions matching TRBD1. This CDR3 has 18 amino acids. Looked up from germline, CDR1 is SGHAT and CDR2 is FQNNGV. V lost 1 base and J lost 0; bases outside the gene matches: 6. Full variable domain (outside the CDR3, taken from reference TRBV11-2 and TRBJ2-6): EAGVAQSPRYKIIEKRQSVAFWCNPISGHATLYWYQQILGQGPKLLIQFQNNGVVDDSQLPKDRFSAERLKGVDSTLKIQPAKLEDSAVYLCASSLGQGSFSGANVLTFGAGSRLTVL.